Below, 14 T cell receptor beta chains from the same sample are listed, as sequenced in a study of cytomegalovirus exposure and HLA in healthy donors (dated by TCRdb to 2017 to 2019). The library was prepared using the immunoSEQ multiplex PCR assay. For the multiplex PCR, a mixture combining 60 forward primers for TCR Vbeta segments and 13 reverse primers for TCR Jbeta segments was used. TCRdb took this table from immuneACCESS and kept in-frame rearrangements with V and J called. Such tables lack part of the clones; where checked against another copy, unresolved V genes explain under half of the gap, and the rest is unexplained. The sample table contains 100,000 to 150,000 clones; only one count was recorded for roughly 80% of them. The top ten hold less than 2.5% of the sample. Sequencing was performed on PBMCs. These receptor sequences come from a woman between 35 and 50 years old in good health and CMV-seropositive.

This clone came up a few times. The CDR3 nucleotides read TGTGCCAGCAGCTCGACAGGGGAAAATCAGCCCCAGCATTTT. Its translation: CASSSTGENQPQHF. The chain employs TRBV7-9 and TRBJ1-5; 8 bases align to TRBD1. The CDR3 extends over 14 amino acids. J gave up 4 bases and V 4 bases, and 3 bases lay outside the gene matches. Germline V CDR1 and CDR2: SEHNR, FQNEAQ (reference sequence).

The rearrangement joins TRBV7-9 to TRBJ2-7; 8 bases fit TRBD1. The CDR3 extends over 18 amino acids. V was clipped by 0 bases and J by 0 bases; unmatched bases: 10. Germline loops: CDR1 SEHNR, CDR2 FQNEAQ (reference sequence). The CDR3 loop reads CASSLAPLGQGLSYEQYF. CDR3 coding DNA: TGTGCCAGCAGCTTAGCCCCCTTAGGACAGGGTCTCTCCTACGAGCAGTACTTC.

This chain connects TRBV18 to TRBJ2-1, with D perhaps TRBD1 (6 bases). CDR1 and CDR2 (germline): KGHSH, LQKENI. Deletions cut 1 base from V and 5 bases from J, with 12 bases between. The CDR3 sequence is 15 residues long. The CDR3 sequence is CASSPQQGKDNEQFF. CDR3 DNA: TGTGCCAGCTCACCACAACAGGGCAAGGACAATGAGCAGTTCTTC. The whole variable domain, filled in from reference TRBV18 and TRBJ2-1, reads NAGVMQNPRHLVRRRGQEARLRCSPMKGHSHVYWYRQLPEEGLKFMVYLQKENIIDESGMPKERFSAEFPKEGPSILRIQQVVRGDSAAYFCASSPQQGKDNEQFFGPGTRLTVL.

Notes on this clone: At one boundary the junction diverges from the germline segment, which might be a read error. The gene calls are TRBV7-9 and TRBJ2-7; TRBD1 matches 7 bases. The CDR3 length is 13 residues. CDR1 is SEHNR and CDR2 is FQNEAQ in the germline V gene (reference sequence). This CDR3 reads CVSSLGTAYEQYF. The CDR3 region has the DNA TGTGTCAGCAGCTTGGGGACAGCTTACGAGCAGTACTTC. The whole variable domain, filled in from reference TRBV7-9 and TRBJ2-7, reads DTGVSQNPRHKITKRGQNVTFRCDPISEHNRLYWYRQTLGQGPEFLTYFQNEAQLEKSRLLSDRFSAERPKGSFSTLEIQRTEQGDSAMYLCVSSLGTAYEQYFGPGTRLTVT.

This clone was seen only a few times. CDR3 region: CASSLGSSGSNEQFF. CDR3 coding DNA: TGTGCCAGCAGTCTCGGGTCCAGCGGGAGCAATGAGCAGTTCTTC. The chain links TRBV6-5 to TRBJ2-1; 8 bases align to TRBD2. The germline V gene has CDR1 MNHEY and CDR2 SVGAGI. This CDR3 region has 15 residues. V shed 5 bases and J 6 bases; nucleotides not matched to a gene: 9.

The CDR3 DNA reads TGTGCCTGGTCTTTCAATACAGGAAATTCACCCCTCCACTTT. It translates to CAWSFNTGNSPLHF. The chain links TRBV30 to TRBJ1-6, with D tentatively TRBD1 (5 bases). Trimming pared 5 bases from V and 7 bases from J, leaving 15 bases between. The CDR3 has 14 amino acids. Germline CDR1 is GTSNPN and CDR2 is SVGIG (reference sequence).

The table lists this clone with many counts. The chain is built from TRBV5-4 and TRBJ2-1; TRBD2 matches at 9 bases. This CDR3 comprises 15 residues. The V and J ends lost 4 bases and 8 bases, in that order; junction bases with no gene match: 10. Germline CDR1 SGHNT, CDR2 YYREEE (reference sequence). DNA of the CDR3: TGTGCCAGCAGCCGTAGCGGGAGCTTGGGCCATGAGCAGTTCTTC. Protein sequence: CASSRSGSLGHEQFF. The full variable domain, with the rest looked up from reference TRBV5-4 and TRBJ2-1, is ETGVTQSPTHLIKTRGQQVTLRCSSQSGHNTVSWYQQALGQGPQFIFQYYREEENGRGNFPPRFSGLQFPNYSSELNVNALELDDSALYLCASSRSGSLGHEQFFGPGTRLTVL.

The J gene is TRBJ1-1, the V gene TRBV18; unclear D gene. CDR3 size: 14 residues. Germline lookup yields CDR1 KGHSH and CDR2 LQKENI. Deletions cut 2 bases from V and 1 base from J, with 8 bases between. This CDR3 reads CASSPSGSNTEAFF. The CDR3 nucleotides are TGTGCCAGCTCACCATCGGGATCGAACACTGAAGCTTTCTTT.

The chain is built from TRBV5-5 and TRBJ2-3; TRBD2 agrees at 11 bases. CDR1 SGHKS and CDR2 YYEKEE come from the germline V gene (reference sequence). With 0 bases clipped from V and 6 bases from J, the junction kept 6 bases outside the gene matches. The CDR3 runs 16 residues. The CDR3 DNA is TGTGCCAGCAGCTTGGTCCTAGCGGGAGGTGGGGATACGCAGTATTTT. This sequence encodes CASSLVLAGGGDTQYF.

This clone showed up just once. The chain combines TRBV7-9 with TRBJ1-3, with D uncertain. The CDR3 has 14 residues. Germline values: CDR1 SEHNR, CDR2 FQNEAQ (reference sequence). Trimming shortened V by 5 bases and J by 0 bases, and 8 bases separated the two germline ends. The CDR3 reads CASSPPGSGNTIYF. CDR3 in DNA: TGTGCCAGCAGCCCTCCGGGCTCTGGAAACACCATATATTTT.

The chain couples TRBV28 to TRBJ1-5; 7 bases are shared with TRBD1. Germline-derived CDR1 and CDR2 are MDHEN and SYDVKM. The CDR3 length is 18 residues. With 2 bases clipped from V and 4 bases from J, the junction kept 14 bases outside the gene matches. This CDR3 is CASSLIALRTGPNQPQHF. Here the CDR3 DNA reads TGTGCCAGCAGTTTAATAGCTCTCAGGACAGGTCCTAATCAGCCCCAGCATTTT.

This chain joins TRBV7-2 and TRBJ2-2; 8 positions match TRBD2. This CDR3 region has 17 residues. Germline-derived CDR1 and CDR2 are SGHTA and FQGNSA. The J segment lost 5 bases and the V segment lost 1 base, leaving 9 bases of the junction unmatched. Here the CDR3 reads CASSLVKAGVWTGELFF. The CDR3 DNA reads TGTGCCAGCAGCTTAGTAAAAGCGGGAGTATGGACCGGGGAGCTGTTTTTT.

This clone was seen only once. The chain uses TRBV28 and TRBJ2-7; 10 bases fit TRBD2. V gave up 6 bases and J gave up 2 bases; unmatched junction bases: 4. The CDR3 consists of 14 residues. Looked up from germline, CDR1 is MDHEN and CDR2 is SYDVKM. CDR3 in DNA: TGTGCCAGCAGCCGAGCGGGAGGGGCCTACGAGCAGTACTTC. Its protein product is CASSRAGGAYEQYF.

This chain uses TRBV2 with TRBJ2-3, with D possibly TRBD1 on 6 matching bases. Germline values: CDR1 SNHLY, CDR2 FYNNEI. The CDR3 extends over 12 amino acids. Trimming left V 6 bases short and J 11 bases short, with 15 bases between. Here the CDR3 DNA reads TGTGCCAGCAGCCTACAGGGTAACTGGCAGTATTTT. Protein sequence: CASSLQGNWQYF. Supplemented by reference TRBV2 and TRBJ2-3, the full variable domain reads EPEVTQTPSHQVTQMGQEVILRCVPISNHLYFYWYRQILGQKVEFLVSFYNNEISEKSEIFDDQFSVERPDGSNFTLKIRSTKLEDSAMYFCASSLQGNWQYFGPGTRLTVL.